This T cell receptor beta chain was observed in a study of blood T cell repertoires in COVID-19. Whole-study context: COVID-19 samples collected from the United States, Italy and Spain covered acute and convalescent phases. PBMCs, B-cell-depleted T cells, or T cells provided the cDNA or gDNA that made up the material.

Authors' methods: Reference gene primer amplification gave estimated nucleated cell counts. Sequenced by immunoSEQ multiplex PCR; TCRdb stores in-frame clones only, minus some. D and trimming come from the DNA, and the V and J calls and clone size come from that table. The table includes 200,000 to 300,000 clones, about 86% detected once. Trimming stripped 6 bases from V and 7 bases from J, with 15 bases between. The CDR3 loop spans 13 amino acids. Germline assignment: CDR1 MNHEY and CDR2 SVGAGI. The sequence was obtained from a woman older than 75 with acute or convalescent COVID-19. Sequencing used peripheral blood. J is TRBJ2-5 and V is TRBV6-5, with D maybe TRBD2 (5 bases). CDR3: CASRPTRAGTQYF. The CDR3 region has the DNA TGTGCCAGCAGACCGACTCGGGCGGGGACCCAGTACTTC.